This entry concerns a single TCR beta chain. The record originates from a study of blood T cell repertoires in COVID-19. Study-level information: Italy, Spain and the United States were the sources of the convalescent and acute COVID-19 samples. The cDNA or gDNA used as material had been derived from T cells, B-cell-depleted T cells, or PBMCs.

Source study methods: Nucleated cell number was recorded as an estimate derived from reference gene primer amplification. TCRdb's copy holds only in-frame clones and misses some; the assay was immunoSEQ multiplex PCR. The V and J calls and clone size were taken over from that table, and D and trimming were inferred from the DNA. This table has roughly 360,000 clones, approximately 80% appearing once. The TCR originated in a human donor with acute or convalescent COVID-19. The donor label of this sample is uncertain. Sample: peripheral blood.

This chain's CDR3 is CASSSGQGYSPLHF. The CDR3 DNA sequence: TGTGCCAGCAGCTCGGGACAGGGGTATTCACCCCTCCACTTT. The rearrangement links TRBV13 to TRBJ1-6; TRBD1 matches at 10 bases. This CDR3 is built from 14 residues. V lost 4 bases and J lost 8; bases outside the gene matches: 2. Looked up from germline, CDR1 is PRHDT and CDR2 is FYEKMQ (reference sequence). Complete variable domain (other parts from reference TRBV13 and TRBJ1-6): AAGVIQSPRHLIKEKRETATLKCYPIPRHDTVYWYQQGPGQDPQFLISFYEKMQSDKGSIPDRFSAQQFSDYHSELNMSSLELGDSALYFCASSSGQGYSPLHFGNGTRLTVT.